This TCR beta chain was profiled in a study of T cells in localized non-small cell lung cancer. Notes on the study in general: A higher density of T cells in blood coincided with extended overall survival. Compared with tumor, uninvolved adjacent lung displayed greater T cell clonality, ranking highest overall. As only one tumor region underwent sequencing, heterogeneity remains possible. Appearances in adjacent lung were noted for a median roughly 50 of the top 100 tumor clones.

In its sample, this clone ranks as hyperexpanded. What it binds is unknown. V shed 7 bases and J shed 6 bases, with 15 bases lying between them. The CDR3 length is 13 residues. Germline assignment: CDR1 MNHGY and CDR2 SAAAGT. Libraries were prepared by immunoSEQ multiplex PCR; TCRdb keeps only in-frame clonotypes and omits some of them. The sample holds over a thousand clones, around a fifth seen once. The V call is TRBV6-8, the J call TRBJ1-2; D is undetermined. Material: lung tumor tissue, obtained before any cancer treatment. This TCR was sampled from a female donor over 55 with stage II squamous cell lung carcinoma. CDR3 coding DNA: TGTGCCAGCAATAACATAGGGCGAGATGGCTACACCTTC. It specifies CASNNIGRDGYTF.